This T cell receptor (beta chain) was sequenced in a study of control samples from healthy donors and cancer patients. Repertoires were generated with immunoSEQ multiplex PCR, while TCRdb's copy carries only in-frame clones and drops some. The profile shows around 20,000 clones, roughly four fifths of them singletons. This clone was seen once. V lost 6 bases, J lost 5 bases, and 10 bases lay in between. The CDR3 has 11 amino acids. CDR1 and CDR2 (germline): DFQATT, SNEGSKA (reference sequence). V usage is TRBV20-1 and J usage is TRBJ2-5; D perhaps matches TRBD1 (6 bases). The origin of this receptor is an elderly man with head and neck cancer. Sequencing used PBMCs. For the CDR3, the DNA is TGCAGTGCCATCCAGGGGGAGACCCAGTACTTC. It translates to CSAIQGETQYF.